The 22 T cell receptor beta chains in this list originate from one sample, sequenced in a study of T cells in Graves' hyperthyroidism and ophthalmopathy. RNA transcripts yielded amplified TCR beta CDR3 regions. Carried out on the TCR CDR3, a first-round RT-PCR used the HTBI primer set. TCRdb independently ran MiXCR on the multiplex PCR reads; one entry per CDR3 protein. The data show fewer than 650,000 distinct CDR3 sequences, about 15% seen once. Sequencing was carried out using blood. The receptors come from a woman in her thirties or forties with Graves' hyperthyroidism.

This clonotype appeared many times. The chain uses TRBV9 and TRBJ2-7; D unclear. CDR1 and CDR2 from the germline V gene are SGDLS and YYNGEE. Trimming shortened V by 4 bases and J by 1 base, and 18 bases separated the two germline ends. This CDR3 is 16 amino acids long. The CDR3 is CASSPPWTPKSYEQYF. CDR3 coding DNA: TGTGCCAGCAGCCCCCCATGGACCCCTAAATCCTACGAGCAGTACTTC.

This clonotype was observed at least ten times. The V call is TRBV30, the J call TRBJ1-1; D call uncertain. Germline loops: CDR1 GTSNPN, CDR2 SVGIG (reference sequence). The CDR3 has 13 amino acids. V lost 3 bases, J lost 1 base, and 9 bases lay in between. DNA of the CDR3: TGTGCCTGGAGGTTTCAAACGAACACTGAAGCTTTCTTT. Amino acid sequence: CAWRFQTNTEAFF.

This clonotype showed up many times. This chain connects TRBV12-3 or TRBV12-4 to TRBJ2-5; D is undetermined. V lost 2 bases and J 0 bases, leaving 7 bases between the germline ends. CDR3 size: 14 residues. The CDR3 loop is CASSLSANQETQYF. For the CDR3, the DNA is TGTGCCAGCAGTTTATCGGCAAACCAAGAGACCCAGTACTTC.

This clonotype was recorded at least ten times. V is TRBV20-1 and J is TRBJ2-1; D unresolved. The V end lost 3 bases, the J end lost 7 bases, and 10 bases lay between the germline ends. The length of the CDR3 is 12 residues. Germline CDR1 reads DFQATT; CDR2 reads SNEGSKA (reference sequence). The DNA of the CDR3 is TGCAGTGCTAGTCGTTCGGTAAATGAGCAGTTCTTC. Translation gives CSASRSVNEQFF.

This clonotype was counted a few times. The chain has TRBV12-3 or TRBV12-4 and TRBJ1-4; TRBD1 matches at 9 bases. This CDR3 has 17 amino acids. V gave up 1 base and J gave up 5 bases; unmatched junction bases: 8. In DNA form, the CDR3 reads TGTGCCAGCAGTTTAGTTTCGGGGACAGGGCGAAATGAAAAACTGTTTTTT. It is translated as CASSLVSGTGRNEKLFF.

This clonotype occurred many times. The chain joins TRBV14 to TRBJ1-1; 11 nucleotides agree with TRBD1. After removal of 5 bases from V and 5 bases from J, the junction contained 7 bases not matched to a gene. The CDR3 has 15 residues. Germline CDR1 and CDR2: SGHDN and FVKESK. The CDR3 nucleotides are TGTGCCAGCAGCGATCGGACAGGGGGCAGAACTGAAGCTTTCTTT. This gives the protein CASSDRTGGRTEAFF. Looking up the rest from reference TRBV14 and TRBJ1-1 gives the full variable domain: EAGVTQFPSHSVIEKGQTVTLRCDPISGHDNLYWYRRVMGKEIKFLLHFVKESKQDESGMPNNRFLAERTGGTYSTLKVQPAELEDSGVYFCASSDRTGGRTEAFFGQGTRLTVV.

This clonotype was observed a few times. Germline is not matched at one junction end, which may reflect a read error. The chain couples TRBV20-1 to TRBJ2-5, with 7 bases matching TRBD1. CDR3 size: 13 residues. Germline V lookup: CDR1 DFQATT, CDR2 SNEGSKA (reference sequence). CDR3 DNA: TGCAGTGCAGGACGGACAGGTCAAGAGACCCAGTGCTTC. Translation gives CSAGRTGQETQCF.

This clonotype was picked up many times. Here the CDR3 reads CASRVAGNTGELFF. The CDR3 DNA reads as TGTGCCAGCCGGGTAGCGGGGAACACCGGGGAGCTGTTTTTT. This rearrangement joins TRBV28 to TRBJ2-2, with 7 bases aligning to TRBD2. Germline CDR1 is MDHEN and CDR2 is SYDVKM. V shed 8 bases, J shed 1 base, and the junction held 4 bases outside the gene matches. This CDR3 has 14 amino acids.

This clonotype was seen at least ten times. The V and J genes are TRBV25-1 and TRBJ2-5; 15 bases are shared with TRBD2. CDR3 length equals 17 residues. The V gene's germline CDR1 is MGHDK and CDR2 SYGVNS. V shed 6 bases and J 0 bases; nucleotides not matched to a gene: 5. DNA of the CDR3: TGTGCCAGCAGCCTAGGGACTAGCGGGAGGAACCAAGAGACCCAGTACTTC. Its translation: CASSLGTSGRNQETQYF.

This clonotype came up many times. The chain employs TRBV27 and TRBJ2-5; TRBD2 matches 7 bases. CDR1 is MNHEY and CDR2 is SMNVEV in the germline V gene (reference sequence). The V and J ends lost 4 bases and 2 bases, in that order; junction bases with no gene match: 16. CDR3 length: 18 amino acids. The CDR3 spells CASSWGGPGRNSQETQYF. The CDR3 region has the DNA TGTGCCAGCAGTTGGGGAGGGCCAGGGCGCAATAGTCAAGAGACCCAGTACTTC.

This clonotype was counted ten times or more. The genes are TRBV13 and TRBJ2-7; D may be TRBD2 (6 bases). Germline V gene lookup returns CDR1 PRHDT and CDR2 FYEKMQ (reference sequence). The CDR3 spans 16 residues. The V and J ends lost 5 bases and 2 bases respectively, with 19 bases between them. The CDR3 nucleotides are TGTGCCAGCAGCGCACCGGGACTTTTCGGTCCCTACGAGCAGTACTTC. As protein: CASSAPGLFGPYEQYF.

Note on this clonotype: An end of the junction does not agree with germline; a read error may underlie this. V gene TRBV6-6 combines with J gene TRBJ2-7; TRBD2 agrees at 8 bases. The germline V gene has CDR1 MNHNY and CDR2 SVGAGI (reference sequence). This CDR3 has 17 amino acids. The CDR3 loop is CASSYSLAEGGSYEQYF. The CDR3 coding sequence is TGTGCCAGCAGCTACTCACTAGCGGAAGGTGGGTCCTACGAGCAGTACTTC.

This clonotype came up many times. The rearrangement uses TRBV29-1 and TRBJ2-5, with D possibly TRBD2 on 6 matching bases. The CDR3 runs 12 residues. The V and J ends lost 6 bases and 5 bases respectively, with 13 bases between them. Germline CDR1 and CDR2: SQVTM and ANQGSEA. The CDR3 DNA reads as TGCAGCGTCTATTCTGGGGGGGAGACCCAGTACTTC. Residues: CSVYSGGETQYF.

This clonotype was observed at least ten times. The chain joins TRBV30 to TRBJ1-1, with 7 bases lining up with TRBD1. The CDR3 extends over 13 amino acids. The germline gives CDR1 GTSNPN, CDR2 SVGIG (reference sequence). The V gene end was trimmed by 2 bases and the J gene end by 4 bases; junction bases not matched to a gene: 4. This chain's CDR3 is CAWSMTGSTEAFF. In nucleotides, the CDR3 is TGTGCCTGGAGTATGACAGGGTCCACTGAAGCTTTCTTT. Full variable domain (remainder filled in from reference TRBV30 and TRBJ1-1): SQTIHQWPATLVQPVGSPLSLECTVEGTSNPNLYWYRQAAGRGLQLLFYSVGIGQISSEVPQNLSASRPQDRQFILSSKKLLLSDSGFYLCAWSMTGSTEAFFGQGTRLTVV.

This clonotype was found many times. The chain carries TRBV2 and TRBJ2-7, with a tentative D call TRBD2 (6 bases). The germline V gene encodes CDR1 SNHLY and CDR2 FYNNEI. The V end was cut by 1 base, the J end by 7 bases, with 14 bases between. This CDR3 comprises 14 residues. The CDR3 nucleotides are TGTGCCAGCAGTGAAGGGACACCCGGAGGGGAGCAGTACTTC. Its protein is CASSEGTPGGEQYF.

This clonotype was seen many times. The V call is TRBV18, the J call TRBJ2-7; D gene ambiguous. V gave up 0 bases and J gave up 0 bases, with 9 bases separating them. Germline-derived CDR1 and CDR2 are KGHSH and LQKENI. The CDR3 loop spans 15 amino acids. CDR3 sequence reads: CASSPPWGSSYEQYF. CDR3 sequence (DNA): TGTGCCAGCTCACCACCTTGGGGAAGCTCCTACGAGCAGTACTTC.

This clonotype was seen at least ten times. The chain recombines TRBV5-1 with TRBJ1-2; a possible D gene is TRBD1 (6 bases). The CDR3 length is 13 residues. Germline V gene sequence: CDR1 SGHRS, CDR2 YFSETQ. V lost 4 bases and J 4 bases, leaving 11 bases between the germline ends. CDR3: CASSQLGGYGYTF. The CDR3 coding sequence is TGCGCCAGCAGCCAACTAGGGGGCTATGGCTACACCTTC. Filled out from reference TRBV5-1 and TRBJ1-2, the complete variable domain reads KAGVTQTPRYLIKTRGQQVTLSCSPISGHRSVSWYQQTPGQGLQFLFEYFSETQRNKGNFPGRFSGRQFSNSRSEMNVSTLELGDSALYLCASSQLGGYGYTFGSGTRLTVV.

This rearrangement joins TRBV7-2 to TRBJ1-5; 9 nucleotides align to TRBD1. The length of the CDR3 is 18 residues. Germline V gives CDR1 SGHTA, CDR2 FQGNSA. The ends lost 0 bases at V and 0 bases at J; junction bases unmatched: 6. CDR3 DNA sequence: TGTGCCAGCAGCTTAGCGAGGGACAGGGCTTATAGCAATCAGCCCCAGCATTTT. This gives the protein CASSLARDRAYSNQPQHF.

This clonotype has just a few counts. This chain connects TRBV7-9 to TRBJ1-2; the D gene is possibly TRBD1 (5 bases). This CDR3 has 15 residues. Trimming cost V 2 bases and J 0 bases, with 10 bases left between them. Germline loops: CDR1 SEHNR, CDR2 FQNEAQ (reference sequence). CDR3 DNA sequence: TGTGCCAGCAGCTTAAAGGAGACAGCTAACTATGGCTACACCTTC. Translating gives CASSLKETANYGYTF.

This clonotype has ten or more counts. The CDR3 coding sequence is TGTGCCTGGAGTGGACAGGGCTATGGCTACACCTTC. This encodes CAWSGQGYGYTF. The chain recombines TRBV30 with TRBJ1-2, with 7 bases fitting TRBD1. With 1 base clipped from V and 4 bases from J, the junction kept 0 bases outside the gene matches. Germline CDR1 and CDR2: GTSNPN and SVGIG (reference sequence). The length of the CDR3 is 12 residues. Full variable domain (missing parts from reference TRBV30 and TRBJ1-2): SQTIHQWPATLVQPVGSPLSLECTVEGTSNPNLYWYRQAAGRGLQLLFYSVGIGQISSEVPQNLSASRPQDRQFILSSKKLLLSDSGFYLCAWSGQGYGYTFGSGTRLTVV.

Many counts were recorded for this clonotype. The chain recombines TRBV27 with TRBJ2-1; 9 bases align to TRBD2. Germline V gene data show CDR1 as MNHEY and CDR2 as SMNVEV (reference sequence). The CDR3 runs to 15 residues. Unmatched junction bases numbered 7, after V lost 0 bases and J lost 10 bases. As DNA, the CDR3 is TGTGCCAGCAGTTTATCGGCGGGAGGGCCGTGGGAGCAGTTCTTC. Translating gives CASSLSAGGPWEQFF.

This clonotype was observed many times. The CDR3 protein is CASTIRVGQGNYEQYF. Here the CDR3 DNA reads TGTGCCAGCACCATCCGGGTGGGACAGGGTAACTACGAGCAGTACTTC. This sequence joins TRBV28 and TRBJ2-7; 9 bases line up with TRBD1. Germline CDR1 MDHEN, CDR2 SYDVKM. After removal of 7 bases from V and 3 bases from J, the junction contained 13 bases not matched to a gene. The CDR3 is 16 residues long.